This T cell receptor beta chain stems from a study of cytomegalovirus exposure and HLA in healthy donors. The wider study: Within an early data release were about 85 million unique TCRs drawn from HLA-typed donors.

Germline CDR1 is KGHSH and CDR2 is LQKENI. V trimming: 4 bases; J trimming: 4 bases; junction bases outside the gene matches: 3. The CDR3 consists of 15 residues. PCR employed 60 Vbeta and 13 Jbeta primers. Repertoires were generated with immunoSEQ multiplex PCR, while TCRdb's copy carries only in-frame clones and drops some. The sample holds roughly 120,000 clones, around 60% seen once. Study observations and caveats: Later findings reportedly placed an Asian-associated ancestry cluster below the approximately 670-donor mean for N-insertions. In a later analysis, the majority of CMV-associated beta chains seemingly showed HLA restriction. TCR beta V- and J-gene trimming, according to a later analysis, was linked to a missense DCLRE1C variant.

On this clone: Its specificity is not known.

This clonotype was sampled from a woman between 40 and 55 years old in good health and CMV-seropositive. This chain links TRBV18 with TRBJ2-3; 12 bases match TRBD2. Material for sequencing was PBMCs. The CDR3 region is CASSRTSGRPDTQYF. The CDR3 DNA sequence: TGTGCCAGCTCACGTACTAGCGGGAGGCCAGATACGCAGTATTTT.